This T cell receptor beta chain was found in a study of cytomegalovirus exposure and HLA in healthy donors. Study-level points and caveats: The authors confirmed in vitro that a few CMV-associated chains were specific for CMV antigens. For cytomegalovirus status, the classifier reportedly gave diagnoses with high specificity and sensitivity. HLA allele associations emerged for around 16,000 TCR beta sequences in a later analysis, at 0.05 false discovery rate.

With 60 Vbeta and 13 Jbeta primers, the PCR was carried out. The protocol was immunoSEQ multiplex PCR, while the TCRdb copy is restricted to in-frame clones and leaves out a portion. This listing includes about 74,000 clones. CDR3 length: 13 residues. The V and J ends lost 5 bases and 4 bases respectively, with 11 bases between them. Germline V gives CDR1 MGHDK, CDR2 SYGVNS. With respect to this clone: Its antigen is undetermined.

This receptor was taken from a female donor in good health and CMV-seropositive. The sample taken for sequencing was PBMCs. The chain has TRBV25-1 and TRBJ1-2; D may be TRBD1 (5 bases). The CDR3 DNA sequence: TGTGCCAGCAGTACCGGGACTTTCTATGGCTACACCTTC. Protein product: CASSTGTFYGYTF.